One and the same sample provided the 6 T cell receptor beta chains below, sequenced in a study of OX40 agonist ivuxolimab in advanced cancers. Using immunoSEQ multiplex PCR, the repertoire was profiled, and TCRdb retains in-frame clones only, with some absent. Of over 10,000 clones in the sample, approximately 72% were seen once. The material sequenced was CD4+ or CD8+ T cells sorted from blood, taken in a trial of the OX40 agonist ivuxolimab. Receptors originate from an adult with an advanced solid tumor such as melanoma, head and neck, liver or kidney cancer.

The chain is built from TRBV7-9 and TRBJ2-1; 10 bases match TRBD1. Germline values: CDR1 SEHNR, CDR2 FQNEAQ (reference sequence). This CDR3 has 15 amino acids. Unmatched junction bases numbered 2, after V lost 4 bases and J lost 2 bases. CDR3 nucleotide sequence: TGTGCCAGCAGCTCCGGACAGGGGGCCTACAATGAGCAGTTCTTC. This translates into CASSSGQGAYNEQFF.

This chain links TRBV9 with TRBJ2-1, with D hard to call. The CDR3 has 11 residues. Looked up from germline, CDR1 is SGDLS and CDR2 is YYNGEE. The V gene lost 4 bases and the J gene lost 7 bases, with 6 bases spanning the gap. The CDR3 DNA reads as TGTGCCAGCAGCCCAAATAATGAGCAGTTCTTC. Translated: CASSPNNEQFF.

V and J are TRBV7-8 and TRBJ1-4, with 10 bases that match TRBD1. V was pared by 2 bases and J by 2 bases, with 8 bases of the junction left unmatched. The germline V gene has CDR1 SGHVS and CDR2 FQNEAQ. The CDR3 length is 18 residues. DNA of the CDR3: TGTGCCAGCAGCTTATACCCCGACAGGGGGCTCACTAATGAAAAACTGTTTTTT. Encoded protein: CASSLYPDRGLTNEKLFF.

Here the CDR3 DNA reads TGTGCCAGCAGTCCGGGACACACTGAAGCTTTCTTT. Its protein is CASSPGHTEAFF. The chain recombines TRBV27 with TRBJ1-1, with a possible D match to TRBD1 (5 bases). V was trimmed by 5 bases and J by 3 bases, leaving 7 bases between them. Germline V gene lookup returns CDR1 MNHEY and CDR2 SMNVEV (reference sequence). This CDR3 contains 12 residues.

The rearrangement links TRBV19 to TRBJ1-1, with D hard to call. In germline, CDR1 is LNHDA, CDR2 SQIVND (reference sequence). V was trimmed by 3 bases and J by 7 bases, leaving 18 bases between them. This CDR3 spans 15 amino acids. For the CDR3, the DNA is TGTGCCAGTAGTATTGAACTAGGTCAGGCCCATGAAGCTTTCTTT. Its translation: CASSIELGQAHEAFF.

CDR3 nucleotides: TGTGCCAGCAGGCCGGGCCCGTCAACTAATGAAAAACTGTTTTTT. It codes for CASRPGPSTNEKLFF. V is TRBV5-6 and J is TRBJ1-4; no clear D. CDR1 and CDR2 from the germline V gene are SGHDT and YYEEEE. The CDR3 has 15 residues. Trimming shortened V by 5 bases and J by 0 bases, and 11 bases separated the two germline ends.